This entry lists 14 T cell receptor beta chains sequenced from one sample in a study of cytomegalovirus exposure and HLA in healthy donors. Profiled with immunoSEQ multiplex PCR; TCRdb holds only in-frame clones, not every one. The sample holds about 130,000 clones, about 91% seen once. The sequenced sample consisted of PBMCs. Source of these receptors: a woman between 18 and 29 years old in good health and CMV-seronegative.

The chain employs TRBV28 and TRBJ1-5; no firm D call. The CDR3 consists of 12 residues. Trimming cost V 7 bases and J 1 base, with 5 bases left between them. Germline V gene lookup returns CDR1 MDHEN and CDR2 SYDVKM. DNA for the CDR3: TGTGCCAGCAACGAGAGCAATCAGCCCCAGCATTTT. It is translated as CASNESNQPQHF.

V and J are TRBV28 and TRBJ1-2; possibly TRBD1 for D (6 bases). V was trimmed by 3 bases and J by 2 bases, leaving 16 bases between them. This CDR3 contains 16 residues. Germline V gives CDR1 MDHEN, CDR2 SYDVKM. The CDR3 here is CASSFRGARQNYGYTF. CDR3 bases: TGTGCCAGCAGTTTTCGGGGGGCCAGGCAAAACTATGGCTACACCTTC.

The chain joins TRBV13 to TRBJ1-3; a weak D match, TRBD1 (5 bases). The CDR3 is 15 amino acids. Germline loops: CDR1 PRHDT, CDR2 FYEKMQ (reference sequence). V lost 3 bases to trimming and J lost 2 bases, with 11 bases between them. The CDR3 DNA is TGTGCCAGCAGCTTCACCTCGGGGGCTGGAAACACCATATATTTT. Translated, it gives CASSFTSGAGNTIYF.

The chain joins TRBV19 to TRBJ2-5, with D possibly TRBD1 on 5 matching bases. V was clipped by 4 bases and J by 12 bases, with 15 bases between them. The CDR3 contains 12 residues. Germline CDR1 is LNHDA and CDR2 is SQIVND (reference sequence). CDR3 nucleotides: TGTGCCAGTAGTACCCCCGAAGGGGCCGAGTACTTC. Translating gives CASSTPEGAEYF. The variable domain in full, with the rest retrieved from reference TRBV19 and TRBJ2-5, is DGGITQSPKYLFRKEGQNVTLSCEQNLNHDAMYWYRQDPGQGLRLIYYSQIVNDFQKGDIAEGYSVSREKKESFPLTVTSAQKNPTAFYLCASSTPEGAEYFGPGTRLLVL.

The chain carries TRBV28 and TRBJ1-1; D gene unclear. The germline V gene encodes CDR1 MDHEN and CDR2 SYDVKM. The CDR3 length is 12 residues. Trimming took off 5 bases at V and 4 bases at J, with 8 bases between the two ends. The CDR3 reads CASSQVTTEAFF. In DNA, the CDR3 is TGTGCCAGCAGTCAGGTGACCACTGAAGCTTTCTTT.

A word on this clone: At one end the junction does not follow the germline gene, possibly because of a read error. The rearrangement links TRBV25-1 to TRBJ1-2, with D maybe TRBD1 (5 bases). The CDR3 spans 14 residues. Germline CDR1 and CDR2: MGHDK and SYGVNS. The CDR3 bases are TGTGCCAGCAGTGAGGGTAGGTGGGACTATGGCTATACCTTC. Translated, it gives CASSEGRWDYGYTF.

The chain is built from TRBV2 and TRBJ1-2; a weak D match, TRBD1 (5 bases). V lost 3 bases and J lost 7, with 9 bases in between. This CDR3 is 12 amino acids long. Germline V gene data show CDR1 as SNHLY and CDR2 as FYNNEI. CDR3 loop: CASSEGQGGYTF. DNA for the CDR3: TGTGCCAGCAGTGAGGGGCAGGGTGGCTACACCTTC. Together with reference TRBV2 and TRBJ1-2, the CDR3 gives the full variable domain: EPEVTQTPSHQVTQMGQEVILRCVPISNHLYFYWYRQILGQKVEFLVSFYNNEISEKSEIFDDQFSVERPDGSNFTLKIRSTKLEDSAMYFCASSEGQGGYTFGSGTRLTVV.

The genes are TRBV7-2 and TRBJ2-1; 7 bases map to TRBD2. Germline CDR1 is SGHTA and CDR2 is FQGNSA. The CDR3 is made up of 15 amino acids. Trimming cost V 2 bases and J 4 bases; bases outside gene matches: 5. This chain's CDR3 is CASSLKGGPYNEQFF. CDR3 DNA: TGTGCCAGCAGCTTAAAGGGAGGGCCATACAATGAGCAGTTCTTC.

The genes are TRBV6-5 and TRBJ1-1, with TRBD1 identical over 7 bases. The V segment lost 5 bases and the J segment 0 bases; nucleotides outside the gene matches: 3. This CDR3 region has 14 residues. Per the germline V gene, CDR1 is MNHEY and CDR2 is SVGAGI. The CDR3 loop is CASSTRGMNTEAFF. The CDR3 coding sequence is TGTGCCAGCAGTACCAGGGGGATGAACACTGAAGCTTTCTTT.

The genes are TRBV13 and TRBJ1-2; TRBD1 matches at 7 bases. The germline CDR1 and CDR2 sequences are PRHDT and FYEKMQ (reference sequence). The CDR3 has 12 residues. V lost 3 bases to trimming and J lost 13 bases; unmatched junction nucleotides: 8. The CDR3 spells CASSFGTVRPTF. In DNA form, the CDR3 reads TGTGCCAGCAGCTTCGGGACAGTTCGACCCACCTTC. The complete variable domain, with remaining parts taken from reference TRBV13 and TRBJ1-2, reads AAGVIQSPRHLIKEKRETATLKCYPIPRHDTVYWYQQGPGQDPQFLISFYEKMQSDKGSIPDRFSAQQFSDYHSELNMSSLELGDSALYFCASSFGTVRPTFGSGTRLTVV.

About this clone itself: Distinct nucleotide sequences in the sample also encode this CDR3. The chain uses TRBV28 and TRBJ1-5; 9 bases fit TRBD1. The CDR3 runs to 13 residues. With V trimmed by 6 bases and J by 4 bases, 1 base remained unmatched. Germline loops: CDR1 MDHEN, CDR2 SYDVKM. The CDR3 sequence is CASRDRGNQPQHF. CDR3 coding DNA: TGTGCCAGCAGAGACAGGGGGAATCAGCCCCAGCATTTT.

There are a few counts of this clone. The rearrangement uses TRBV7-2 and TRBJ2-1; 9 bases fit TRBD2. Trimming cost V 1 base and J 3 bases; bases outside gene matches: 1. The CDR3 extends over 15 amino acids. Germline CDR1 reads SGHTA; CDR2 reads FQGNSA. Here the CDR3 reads CASSLGSGSYNEQFF. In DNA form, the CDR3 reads TGTGCCAGCAGCTTAGGTAGCGGGAGCTACAATGAGCAGTTCTTC.

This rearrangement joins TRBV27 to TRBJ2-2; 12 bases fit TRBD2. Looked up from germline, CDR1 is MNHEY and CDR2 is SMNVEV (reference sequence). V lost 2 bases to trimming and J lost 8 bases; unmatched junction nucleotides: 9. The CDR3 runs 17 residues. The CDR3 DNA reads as TGTGCCAGCAGTTTAATGGCCGGACTAGCGGGAATAGGGGAGCTGTTTTTT. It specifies CASSLMAGLAGIGELFF.

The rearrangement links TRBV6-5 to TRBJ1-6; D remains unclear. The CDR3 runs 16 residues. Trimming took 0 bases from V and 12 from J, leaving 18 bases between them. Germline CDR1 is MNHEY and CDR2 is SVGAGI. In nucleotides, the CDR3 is TGTGCCAGCAGTTACTCGCTGAATGCCCAGGCTCGACCCCTCCACTTT. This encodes CASSYSLNAQARPLHF.